The sequence of this T cell receptor beta chain was determined in a study of cytomegalovirus exposure and HLA in healthy donors. Trimming pared 2 bases from V and 7 bases from J, leaving 11 bases between. Germline V gene sequence: CDR1 SGHAT, CDR2 FQNNGV. The CDR3 totals 13 residues. Overall study results and limits: Three chains tied to CMV proved CMV antigen-specific in vitro. Later analysis identified several of the most significant clusters that appeared linked to common viral pathogens.

This PCR relied on a set of 60 Vbeta primers and 13 Jbeta primers. Profiling relied on immunoSEQ multiplex PCR, and the TCRdb table lists in-frame clones only, not all of them. In the table there are about 96,000 clones, about 70% of which are singletons. For this clone: Its antigen is not identified.

This sequence joins TRBV11-2 and TRBJ1-2; D gene ambiguous. This receptor was obtained from a female donor in good health and CMV-seropositive. The sample comprised PBMCs. CDR3 sequence (DNA): TGTGCCAGCAGCTTATCGGTTCGTGTTGGCTACACCTTC. Residues: CASSLSVRVGYTF.